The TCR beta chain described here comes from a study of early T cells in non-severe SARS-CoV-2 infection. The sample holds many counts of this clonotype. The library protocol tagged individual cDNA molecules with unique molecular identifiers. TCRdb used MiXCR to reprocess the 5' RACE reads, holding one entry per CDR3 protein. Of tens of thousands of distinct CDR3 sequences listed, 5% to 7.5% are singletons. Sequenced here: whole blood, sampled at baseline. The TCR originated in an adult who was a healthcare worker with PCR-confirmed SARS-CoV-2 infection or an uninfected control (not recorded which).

CDR3 DNA: TGTGCCAGCAGCTTAGCGAGACTAGAGGGAGAGACCCAGTACTTC. As protein: CASSLARLEGETQYF. The rearrangement joins TRBV7-7 to TRBJ2-5; possible D gene TRBD2, 6 bases. V was cut by 0 bases and J by 4 bases, with 12 bases left in between. This CDR3 has 15 residues. CDR1 is SSHAT, CDR2 FNYEAQ, per germline (reference sequence). Based on the CDR3 plus reference TRBV7-7 and TRBJ2-5, the full variable domain is GAGVSQSPRYKVTKRGQDVTLRCDPISSHATLYWYQQALGQGPEFLTYFNYEAQPDKSGLPSDRFSAERPEGSISTLTIQRTEQRDSAMYRCASSLARLEGETQYFGPGTRLLVL.